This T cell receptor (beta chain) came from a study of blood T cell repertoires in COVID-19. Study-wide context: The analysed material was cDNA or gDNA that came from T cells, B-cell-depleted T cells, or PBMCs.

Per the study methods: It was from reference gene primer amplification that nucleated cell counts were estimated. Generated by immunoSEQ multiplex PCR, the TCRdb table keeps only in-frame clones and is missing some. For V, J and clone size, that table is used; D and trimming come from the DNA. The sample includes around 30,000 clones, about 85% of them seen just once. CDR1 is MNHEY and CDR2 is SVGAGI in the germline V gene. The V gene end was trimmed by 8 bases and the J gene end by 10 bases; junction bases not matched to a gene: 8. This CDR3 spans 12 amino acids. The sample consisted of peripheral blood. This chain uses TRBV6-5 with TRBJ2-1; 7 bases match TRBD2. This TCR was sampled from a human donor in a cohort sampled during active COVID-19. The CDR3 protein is CASSPGRGEQFF. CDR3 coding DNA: TGTGCCAGCTCCCCAGGGCGGGGGGAGCAGTTCTTC.